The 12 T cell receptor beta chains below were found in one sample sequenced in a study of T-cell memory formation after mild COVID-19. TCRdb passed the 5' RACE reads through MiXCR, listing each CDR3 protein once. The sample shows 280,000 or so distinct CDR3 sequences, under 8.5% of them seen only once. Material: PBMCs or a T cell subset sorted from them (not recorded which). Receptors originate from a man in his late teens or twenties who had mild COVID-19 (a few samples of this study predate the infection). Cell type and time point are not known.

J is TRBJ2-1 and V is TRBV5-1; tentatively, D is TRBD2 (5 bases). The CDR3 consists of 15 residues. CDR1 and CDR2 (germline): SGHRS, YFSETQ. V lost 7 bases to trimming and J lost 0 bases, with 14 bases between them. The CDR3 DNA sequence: TGCGCCAGCCACTTTCCTGGGAGCTCCTACAATGAGCAGTTCTTC. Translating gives CASHFPGSSYNEQFF. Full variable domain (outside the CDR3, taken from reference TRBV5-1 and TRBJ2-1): KAGVTQTPRYLIKTRGQQVTLSCSPISGHRSVSWYQQTPGQGLQFLFEYFSETQRNKGNFPGRFSGRQFSNSRSEMNVSTLELGDSALYLCASHFPGSSYNEQFFGPGTRLTVL.

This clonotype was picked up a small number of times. CDR3 DNA sequence: TGTGCCAGCAGTCCCGGGAGGATAGGGGCTGGCTACACCTTC. As protein: CASSPGRIGAGYTF. The J gene is TRBJ1-2, the V gene TRBV12-3 or TRBV12-4; a weak D match, TRBD1 (5 bases). V lost 5 bases and J lost 7, with 17 bases in between. The CDR3 extends over 14 amino acids.

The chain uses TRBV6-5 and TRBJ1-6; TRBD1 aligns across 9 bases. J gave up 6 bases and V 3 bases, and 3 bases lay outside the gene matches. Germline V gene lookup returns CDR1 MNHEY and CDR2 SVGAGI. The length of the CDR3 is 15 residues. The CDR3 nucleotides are TGTGCCAGCAGTTATTGGGACAGGGTTAATTCACCCCTCCACTTT. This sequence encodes CASSYWDRVNSPLHF.

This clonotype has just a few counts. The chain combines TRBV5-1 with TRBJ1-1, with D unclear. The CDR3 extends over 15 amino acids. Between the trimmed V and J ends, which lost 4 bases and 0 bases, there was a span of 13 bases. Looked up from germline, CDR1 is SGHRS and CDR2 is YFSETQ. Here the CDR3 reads CASSDWTEMNTEAFF. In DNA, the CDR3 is TGCGCCAGCAGCGACTGGACGGAAATGAACACTGAAGCTTTCTTT.

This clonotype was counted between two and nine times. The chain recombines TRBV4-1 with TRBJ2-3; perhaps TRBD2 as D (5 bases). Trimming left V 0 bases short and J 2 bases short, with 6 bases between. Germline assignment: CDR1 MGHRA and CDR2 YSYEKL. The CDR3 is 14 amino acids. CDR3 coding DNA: TGCGCCAGCAGCCAAGACGGGGTCACAGATACGCAGTATTTT. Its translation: CASSQDGVTDTQYF.

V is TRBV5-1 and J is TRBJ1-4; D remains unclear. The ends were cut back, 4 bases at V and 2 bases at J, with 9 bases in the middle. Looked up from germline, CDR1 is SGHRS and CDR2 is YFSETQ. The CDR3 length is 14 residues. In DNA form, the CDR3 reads TGCGCCAGCAGCCACAGTCATACTAATGAAAAACTGTTTTTT. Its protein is CASSHSHTNEKLFF. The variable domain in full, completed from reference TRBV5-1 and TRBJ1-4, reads KAGVTQTPRYLIKTRGQQVTLSCSPISGHRSVSWYQQTPGQGLQFLFEYFSETQRNKGNFPGRFSGRQFSNSRSEMNVSTLELGDSALYLCASSHSHTNEKLFFGSGTQLSVL.

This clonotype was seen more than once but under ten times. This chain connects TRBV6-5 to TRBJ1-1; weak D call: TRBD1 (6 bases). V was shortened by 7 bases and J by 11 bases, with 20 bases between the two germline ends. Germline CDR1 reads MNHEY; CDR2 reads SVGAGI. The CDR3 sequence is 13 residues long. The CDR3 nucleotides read TGTGCCAGCACCCCGGGGCACGGGACACCTGCTTTCTTT. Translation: CASTPGHGTPAFF.

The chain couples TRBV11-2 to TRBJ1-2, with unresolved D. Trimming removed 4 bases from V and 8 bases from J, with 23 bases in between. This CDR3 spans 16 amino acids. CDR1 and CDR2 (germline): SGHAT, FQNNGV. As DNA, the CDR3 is TGTGCCAGCAGCTCCGCGACCCGCCCGCGGACGAGGGGCTACACCTTC. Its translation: CASSSATRPRTRGYTF.

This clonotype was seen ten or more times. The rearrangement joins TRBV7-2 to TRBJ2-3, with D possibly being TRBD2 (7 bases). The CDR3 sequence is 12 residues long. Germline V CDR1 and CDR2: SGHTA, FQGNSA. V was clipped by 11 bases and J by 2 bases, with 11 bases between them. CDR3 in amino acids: CAGGGLTDTQYF. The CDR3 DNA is TGTGCCGGGGGGGGGCTCACAGATACGCAGTATTTT.

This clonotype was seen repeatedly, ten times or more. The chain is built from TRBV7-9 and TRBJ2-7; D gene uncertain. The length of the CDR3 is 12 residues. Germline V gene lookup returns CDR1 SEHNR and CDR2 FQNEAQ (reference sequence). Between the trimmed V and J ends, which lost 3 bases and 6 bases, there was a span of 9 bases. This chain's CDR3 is CASSFGASEQYV. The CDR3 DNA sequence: TGTGCCAGCAGCTTCGGTGCATCCGAGCAGTACGTC.

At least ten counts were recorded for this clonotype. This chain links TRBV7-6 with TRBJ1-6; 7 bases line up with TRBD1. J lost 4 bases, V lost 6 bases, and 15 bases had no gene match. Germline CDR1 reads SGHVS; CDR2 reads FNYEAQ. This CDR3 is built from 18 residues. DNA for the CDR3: TGTGCCAGCAGATTAAGGGCGGAGGGCAGGGGGTATAATTCACCCCTCCACTTT. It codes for CASRLRAEGRGYNSPLHF.

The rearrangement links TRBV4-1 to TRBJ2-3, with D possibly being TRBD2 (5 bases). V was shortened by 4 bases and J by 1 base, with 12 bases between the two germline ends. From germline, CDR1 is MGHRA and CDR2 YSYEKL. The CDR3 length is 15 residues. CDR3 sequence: CASSPGARGTDTQYF. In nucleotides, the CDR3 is TGCGCCAGCAGCCCGGGTGCGCGGGGCACAGATACGCAGTATTTT.